This T cell receptor beta chain was recovered during a study of blood T cell repertoires in COVID-19. Looking at the study overall: Donors in the United States, Italy and Spain gave samples during acute or convalescent COVID-19.

The repertoire was sequenced with immunoSEQ multiplex PCR; TCRdb's copy has only in-frame clones and lacks some. The sample holds approximately 230,000 clones, around 88% seen once. This CDR3 spans 17 amino acids. With V trimmed by 3 bases and J by 3 bases, 10 bases remained unmatched. Germline CDR1 is SGHNT and CDR2 is YYREEE (reference sequence). The chain employs TRBV5-4 and TRBJ2-2, with TRBD1 matching 8 bases. Sample: peripheral blood. This TCR was recovered from a woman between 25 and 40 years old with COVID-19, enrolled during active disease. CDR3 DNA sequence: TGTGCCAGCAGCTCGGGAGCAGGGGGCTTTTACACCGGGGAGCTGTTTTTT. Residues: CASSSGAGGFYTGELFF.